Below, one T cell receptor beta chain is given with its context. Its target is unknown. 60 Vbeta and 13 Jbeta primers were used in PCR. Here immunoSEQ multiplex PCR was the method, and the copy in TCRdb shows in-frame clones only, minus some. The profile shows roughly 200,000 clones, about four fifths of them singletons. The CDR3 covers 14 residues. The germline gives CDR1 LGHNT, CDR2 FRNRAP. The V and J ends lost 3 bases and 0 bases respectively, with 7 bases between them. The data were obtained in a study of cytomegalovirus exposure and HLA in healthy donors. The study, taken as a whole, reports: Across donors, sequencing depth was assumed by presence/absence analyses to be roughly uniform. The classifier, whose performance was assessed in both the original and validation cohorts, reportedly diagnosed cytomegalovirus status with high specificity and sensitivity.

The rearrangement links TRBV12-5 to TRBJ2-3; D call uncertain. The sequence came from a male donor in good health and CMV-seronegative. The material sequenced was PBMCs. Here the CDR3 reads CASGFGSSTDTQYF. The CDR3 bases are TGTGCTAGTGGTTTTGGCTCTAGCACAGATACGCAGTATTTT. Full variable domain (rest looked up from reference TRBV12-5 and TRBJ2-3): DARVTQTPRHKVTEMGQEVTMRCQPILGHNTVFWYRQTMMQGLELLAYFRNRAPLDDSGMPKDRFSAEMPDATLATLKIQPSEPRDSAVYFCASGFGSSTDTQYFGPGTRLTVL.